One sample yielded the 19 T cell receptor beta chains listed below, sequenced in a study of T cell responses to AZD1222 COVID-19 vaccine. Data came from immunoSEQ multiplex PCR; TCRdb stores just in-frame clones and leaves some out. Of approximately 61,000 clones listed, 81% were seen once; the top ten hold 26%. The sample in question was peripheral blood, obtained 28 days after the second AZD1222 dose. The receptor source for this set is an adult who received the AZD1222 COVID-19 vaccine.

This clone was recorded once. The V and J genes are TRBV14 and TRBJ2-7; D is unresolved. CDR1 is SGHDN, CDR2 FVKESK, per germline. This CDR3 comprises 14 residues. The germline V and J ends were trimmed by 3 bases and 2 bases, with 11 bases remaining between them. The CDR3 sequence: CASSQNMGTYEQYF. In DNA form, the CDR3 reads TGTGCCAGCAGCCAGAACATGGGGACCTACGAGCAGTACTTC.

The chain's CDR3 is CASSSSGTRHEQFF. The CDR3 coding sequence is TGTGCCAGCAGCTCCTCCGGGACTAGGCATGAGCAGTTCTTC. This chain links TRBV9 with TRBJ2-1; 8 bases fit TRBD2. The CDR3 loop spans 14 amino acids. The germline V gene encodes CDR1 SGDLS and CDR2 YYNGEE. With 4 bases clipped from V and 8 bases from J, the junction kept 8 bases outside the gene matches. Filled out from reference TRBV9 and TRBJ2-1, the complete variable domain reads DSGVTQTPKHLITATGQRVTLRCSPRSGDLSVYWYQQSLDQGLQFLIQYYNGEERAKGNILERFSAQQFPDLHSELNLSSLELGDSALYFCASSSSGTRHEQFFGPGTRLTVL.

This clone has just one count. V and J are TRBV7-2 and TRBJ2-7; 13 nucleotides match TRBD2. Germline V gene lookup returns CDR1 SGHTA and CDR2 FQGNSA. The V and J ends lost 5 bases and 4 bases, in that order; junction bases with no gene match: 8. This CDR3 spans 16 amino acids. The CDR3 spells CASSVGLAGVGYEQYF. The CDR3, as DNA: TGTGCCAGCAGCGTCGGACTAGCGGGAGTAGGTTACGAGCAGTACTTC.

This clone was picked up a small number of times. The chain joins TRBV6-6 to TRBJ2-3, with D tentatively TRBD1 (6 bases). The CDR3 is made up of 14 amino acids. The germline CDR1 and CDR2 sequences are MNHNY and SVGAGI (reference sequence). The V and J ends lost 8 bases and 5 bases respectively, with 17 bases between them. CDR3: CASLPGARGDTQYF. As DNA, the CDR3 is TGTGCCAGCCTCCCAGGGGCTAGGGGAGATACGCAGTATTTT.

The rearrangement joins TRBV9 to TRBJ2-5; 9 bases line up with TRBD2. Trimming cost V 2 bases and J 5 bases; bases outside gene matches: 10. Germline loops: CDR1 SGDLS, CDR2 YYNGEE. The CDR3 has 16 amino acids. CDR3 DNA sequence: TGTGCCAGCAGCGTTAGCGGGGGAGGAAAAGAGGAGACCCAGTACTTC. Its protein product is CASSVSGGGKEETQYF.

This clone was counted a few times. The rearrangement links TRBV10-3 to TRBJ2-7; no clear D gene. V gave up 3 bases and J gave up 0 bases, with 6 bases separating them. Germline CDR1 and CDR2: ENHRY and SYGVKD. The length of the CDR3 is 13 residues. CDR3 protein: CAISDDISYEQYF. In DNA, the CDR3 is TGTGCCATCAGTGATGACATCTCCTACGAGCAGTACTTC.

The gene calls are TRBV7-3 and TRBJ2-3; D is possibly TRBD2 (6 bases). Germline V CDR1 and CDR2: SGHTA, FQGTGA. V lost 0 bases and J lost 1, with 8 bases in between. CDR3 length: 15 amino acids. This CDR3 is CASSLTPSGTDTQYF. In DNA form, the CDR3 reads TGTGCCAGCAGCTTAACCCCTAGCGGCACAGATACGCAGTATTTT.

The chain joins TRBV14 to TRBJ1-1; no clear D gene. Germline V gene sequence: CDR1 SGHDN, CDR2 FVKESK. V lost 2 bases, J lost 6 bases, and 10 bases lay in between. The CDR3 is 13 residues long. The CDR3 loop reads CASSQRAGSEAFF. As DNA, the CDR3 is TGTGCCAGCAGCCAAAGGGCAGGATCTGAAGCTTTCTTT.

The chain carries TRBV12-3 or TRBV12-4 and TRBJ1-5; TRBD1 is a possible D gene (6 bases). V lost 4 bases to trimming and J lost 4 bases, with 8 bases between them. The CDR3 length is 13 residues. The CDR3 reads CASSWGRNQPQHF. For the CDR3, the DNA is TGTGCCAGCAGTTGGGGGCGGAATCAGCCCCAGCATTTT.

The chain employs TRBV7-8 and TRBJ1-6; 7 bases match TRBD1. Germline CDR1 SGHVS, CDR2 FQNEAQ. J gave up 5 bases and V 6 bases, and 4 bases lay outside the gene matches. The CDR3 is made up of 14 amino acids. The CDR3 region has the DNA TGTGCCAGCAGACTCGGGACAGATAATTCACCCCTCCACTTT. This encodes CASRLGTDNSPLHF.

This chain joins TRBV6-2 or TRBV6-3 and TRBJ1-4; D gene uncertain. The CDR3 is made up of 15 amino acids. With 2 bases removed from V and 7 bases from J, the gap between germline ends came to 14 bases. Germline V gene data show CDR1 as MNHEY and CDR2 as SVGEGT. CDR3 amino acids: CASSYPKSGGEKLFF. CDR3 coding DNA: TGTGCCAGCAGTTACCCGAAAAGTGGCGGTGAAAAACTGTTTTTT.

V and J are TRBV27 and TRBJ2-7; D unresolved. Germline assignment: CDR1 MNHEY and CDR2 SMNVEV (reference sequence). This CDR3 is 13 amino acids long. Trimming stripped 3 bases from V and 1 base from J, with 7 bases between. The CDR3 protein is CASSFRFSYEQYF. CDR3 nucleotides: TGTGCCAGCAGTTTCCGGTTTTCCTACGAGCAGTACTTC.

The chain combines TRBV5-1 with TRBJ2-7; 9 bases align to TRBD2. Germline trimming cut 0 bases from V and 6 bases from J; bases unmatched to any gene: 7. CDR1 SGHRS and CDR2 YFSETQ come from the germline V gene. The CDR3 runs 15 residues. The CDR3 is CASSLVTSGFSEQYF. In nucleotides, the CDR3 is TGCGCCAGCAGCTTGGTTACTAGCGGGTTCTCCGAGCAGTACTTC.

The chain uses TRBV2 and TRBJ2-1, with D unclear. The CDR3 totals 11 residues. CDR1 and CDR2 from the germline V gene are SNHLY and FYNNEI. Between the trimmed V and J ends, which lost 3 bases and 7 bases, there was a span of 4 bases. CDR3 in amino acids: CASSDWNEQFF. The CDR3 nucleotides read TGTGCCAGCAGTGACTGGAATGAGCAGTTCTTC.

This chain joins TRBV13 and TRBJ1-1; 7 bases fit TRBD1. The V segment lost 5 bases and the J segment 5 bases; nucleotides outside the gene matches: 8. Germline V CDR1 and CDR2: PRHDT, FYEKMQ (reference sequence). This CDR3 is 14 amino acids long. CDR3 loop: CASSPPTGRTEAFF. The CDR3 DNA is TGTGCCAGCAGCCCCCCGACAGGGAGGACTGAAGCTTTCTTT.

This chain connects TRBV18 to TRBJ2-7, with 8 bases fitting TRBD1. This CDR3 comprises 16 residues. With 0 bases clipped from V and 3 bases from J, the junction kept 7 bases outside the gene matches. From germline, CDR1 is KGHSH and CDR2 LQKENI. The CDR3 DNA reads TGTGCCAGCTCACCACCGTCCGGGACAGGAGACTACGAGCAGTACTTC. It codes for CASSPPSGTGDYEQYF.

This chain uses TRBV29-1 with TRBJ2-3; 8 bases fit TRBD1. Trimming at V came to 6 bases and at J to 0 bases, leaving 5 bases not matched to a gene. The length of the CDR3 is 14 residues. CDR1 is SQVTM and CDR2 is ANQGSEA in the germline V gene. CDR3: CSVRQGTSTDTQYF. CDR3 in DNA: TGCAGCGTCCGACAGGGGACTAGCACAGATACGCAGTATTTT.

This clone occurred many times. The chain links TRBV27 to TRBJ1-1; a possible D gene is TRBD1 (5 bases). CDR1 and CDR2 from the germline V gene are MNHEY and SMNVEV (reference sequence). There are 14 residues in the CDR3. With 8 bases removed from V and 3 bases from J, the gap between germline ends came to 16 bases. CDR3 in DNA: TGTGCCAGCTATGGGACGCTTGGGGACACTGAAGCTTTCTTT. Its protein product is CASYGTLGDTEAFF.

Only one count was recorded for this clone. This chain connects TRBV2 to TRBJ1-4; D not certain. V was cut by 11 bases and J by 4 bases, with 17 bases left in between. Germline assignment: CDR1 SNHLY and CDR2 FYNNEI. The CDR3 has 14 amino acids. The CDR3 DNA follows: TGTGCCTCCCGACTGGAGGGCCATAATGAAAAACTGTTTTTT. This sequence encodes CASRLEGHNEKLFF.